This passage covers 17 T cell receptor beta chains from one sample sequenced in a study of monozygotic twins with inflammatory bowel disease. TCRdb processed the 5' RACE reads again and assigns one entry to each CDR3 protein, with no DNA. The sample table includes some 150,000 distinct CDR3 sequences. The sample taken for sequencing was blood. The receptors stem from a human donor with ulcerative colitis or Crohn's disease, or a healthy co-twin of an affected twin (not recorded which).

V gene TRBV20-1 combines with J gene TRBJ2-3; lacking DNA, the TRBD1 call made by TCRdb goes unchecked. The germline V gene has CDR1 DFQATT and CDR2 SNEGSKA (reference sequence). The CDR3 runs 13 residues. The CDR3 loop is CSARGPTGDTQYF.

V usage is TRBV7-2 and J usage is TRBJ2-3; TCRdb gives TRBD2 as the D gene, but with no DNA this cannot be confirmed. This CDR3 region has 12 residues. Germline CDR1 is SGHTA and CDR2 is FQGNSA. CDR3 sequence reads: CASSLAEGTQYF.

The rearrangement joins TRBV5-1 to TRBJ2-3; TCRdb calls TRBD2, which cannot be checked without DNA. This CDR3 has 15 residues. Germline assignment: CDR1 SGHRS and CDR2 YFSETQ. The CDR3 sequence is CASSPPTRGTDTQYF. The full variable domain, its missing parts supplied by reference TRBV5-1 and TRBJ2-3, is KAGVTQTPRYLIKTRGQQVTLSCSPISGHRSVSWYQQTPGQGLQFLFEYFSETQRNKGNFPGRFSGRQFSNSRSEMNVSTLELGDSALYLCASSPPTRGTDTQYFGPGTRLTVL.

This rearrangement joins TRBV7-2 to TRBJ2-7; TCRdb's D gene call, TRBD2, goes unchecked for lack of DNA. In germline, CDR1 is SGHTA, CDR2 FQGNSA. CDR3 length: 16 residues. The CDR3 sequence is CASSSMGLAGAQWQYF.

The chain links TRBV7-2 to TRBJ1-6; TCRdb names TRBD1, which stays unverified in the absence of DNA. Germline CDR1 SGHTA, CDR2 FQGNSA. The CDR3 length is 16 residues. CDR3: CASSLNPGFLNSPLHF.

The CDR3 loop is CASRPSVSSYNEQFF. This chain connects TRBV28 to TRBJ2-1. This CDR3 is 15 amino acids long. The germline V gene encodes CDR1 MDHEN and CDR2 SYDVKM.

This chain uses TRBV27 with TRBJ1-6. The CDR3 sequence is 17 residues long. Per the germline V gene, CDR1 is MNHEY and CDR2 is SMNVEV (reference sequence). The CDR3 protein is CASSPYLEGVGTSPLHF.

The rearrangement joins TRBV7-2 to TRBJ2-1; TCRdb reports TRBD2, a call that lacks DNA to check it against. CDR3 length: 16 residues. The germline gives CDR1 SGHTA, CDR2 FQGNSA. CDR3 sequence: CASRNSLAGGVPEQFF.

This rearrangement joins TRBV4-2 to TRBJ2-5. The CDR3 runs to 16 residues. Germline V gene data show CDR1 as LGHNA and CDR2 as YNFKEQ. The CDR3 is CASSQDRSRIQETQYF.

The gene calls are TRBV12-3 or TRBV12-4 and TRBJ2-7; TCRdb's D call of TRBD1 is untestable without DNA. The CDR3 length is 16 residues. The CDR3 spells CASSLIPGQGGTEQYF.

V and J are TRBV12-3 or TRBV12-4 and TRBJ2-3; TCRdb returns TRBD2, unconfirmable since there is no DNA. CDR3 length: 15 amino acids. CDR3 in amino acids: CASSTSSGRTDTQYF.

The V call is TRBV28, the J call TRBJ2-1; the D gene TCRdb calls, TRBD1, cannot be checked with no DNA. Germline CDR1 MDHEN, CDR2 SYDVKM. The CDR3 sequence is 14 residues long. The CDR3 spells CASSDDRTVAEQFF.

The chain is built from TRBV7-3 and TRBJ2-7; there is no DNA to check the TCRdb D call of TRBD1. Germline V gene sequence: CDR1 SGHTA, CDR2 FQGTGA. CDR3 length equals 15 residues. This chain's CDR3 is CASSLAGTATYEQYF.

The rearrangement links TRBV20-1 to TRBJ2-1. The CDR3 spans 15 residues. The germline V gene has CDR1 DFQATT and CDR2 SNEGSKA (reference sequence). The CDR3 loop reads CSASGLWSSYNEQFF.

The CDR3: CASSLEGSPGRAFF. The chain employs TRBV27 and TRBJ1-1; TCRdb proposes TRBD1, but this gene call is untestable without DNA. From germline, CDR1 is MNHEY and CDR2 SMNVEV (reference sequence). This CDR3 is 14 amino acids long.

This chain joins TRBV7-8 and TRBJ1-3; TCRdb's D call, TRBD1, is unchecked because there is no DNA. The CDR3 is 16 amino acids. The germline V gene encodes CDR1 SGHVS and CDR2 FQNEAQ. This CDR3 is CASSLAGVYSGNTIYF.

The CDR3 sequence: CASSLAGNSGNTIYF. This chain uses TRBV5-1 with TRBJ1-3. Germline V gives CDR1 SGHRS, CDR2 YFSETQ. This CDR3 has 15 residues.